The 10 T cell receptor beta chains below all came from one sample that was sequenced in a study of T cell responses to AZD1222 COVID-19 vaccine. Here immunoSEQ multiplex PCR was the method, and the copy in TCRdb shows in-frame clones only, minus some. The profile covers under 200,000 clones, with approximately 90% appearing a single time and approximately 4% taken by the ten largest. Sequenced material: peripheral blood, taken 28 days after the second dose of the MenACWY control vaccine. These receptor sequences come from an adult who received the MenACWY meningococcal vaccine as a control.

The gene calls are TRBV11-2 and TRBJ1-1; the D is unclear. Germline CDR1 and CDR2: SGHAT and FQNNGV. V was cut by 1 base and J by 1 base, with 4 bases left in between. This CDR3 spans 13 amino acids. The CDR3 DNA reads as TGTGCCAGCAGCTTAGGCCCGAACACTGAAGCTTTCTTT. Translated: CASSLGPNTEAFF.

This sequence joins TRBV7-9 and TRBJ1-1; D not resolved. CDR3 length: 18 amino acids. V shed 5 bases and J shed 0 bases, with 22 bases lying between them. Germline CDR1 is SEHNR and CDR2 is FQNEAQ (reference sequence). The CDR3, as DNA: TGTGCCAGCAGCCCGTGGATGGTCTCCGGGCGGGTGAACACTGAAGCTTTCTTT. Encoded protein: CASSPWMVSGRVNTEAFF.

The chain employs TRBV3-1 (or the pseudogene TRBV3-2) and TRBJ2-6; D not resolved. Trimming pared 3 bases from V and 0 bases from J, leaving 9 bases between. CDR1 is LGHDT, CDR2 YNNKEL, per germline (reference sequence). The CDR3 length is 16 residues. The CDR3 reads CASSQYLSSGANVLTF. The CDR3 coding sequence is TGTGCCAGCAGCCAGTACTTGAGCTCTGGGGCCAACGTCCTGACTTTC.

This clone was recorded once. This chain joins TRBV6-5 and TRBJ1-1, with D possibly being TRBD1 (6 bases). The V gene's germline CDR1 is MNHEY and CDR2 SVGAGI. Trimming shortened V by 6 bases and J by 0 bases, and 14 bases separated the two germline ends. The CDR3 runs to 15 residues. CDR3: CASRVGGALNTEAFF. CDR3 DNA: TGTGCCAGCAGGGTCGGGGGGGCCCTGAACACTGAAGCTTTCTTT.

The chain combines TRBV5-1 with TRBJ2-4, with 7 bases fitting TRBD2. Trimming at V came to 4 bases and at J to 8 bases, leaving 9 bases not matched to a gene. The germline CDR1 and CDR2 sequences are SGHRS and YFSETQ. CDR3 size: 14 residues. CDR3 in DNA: TGCGCCAGCAGCCGACTGGGGACTAACGACATTCAGTACTTC. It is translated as CASSRLGTNDIQYF. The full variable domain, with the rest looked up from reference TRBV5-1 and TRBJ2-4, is KAGVTQTPRYLIKTRGQQVTLSCSPISGHRSVSWYQQTPGQGLQFLFEYFSETQRNKGNFPGRFSGRQFSNSRSEMNVSTLELGDSALYLCASSRLGTNDIQYFGAGTRLSVL.

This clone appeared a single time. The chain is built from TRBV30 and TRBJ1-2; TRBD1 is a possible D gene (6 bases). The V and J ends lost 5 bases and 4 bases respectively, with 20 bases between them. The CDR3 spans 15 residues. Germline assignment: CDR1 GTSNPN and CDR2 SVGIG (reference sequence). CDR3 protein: CAWGPRTASIYGYTF. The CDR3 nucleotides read TGTGCCTGGGGGCCCAGGACAGCCTCTATCTATGGCTACACCTTC.

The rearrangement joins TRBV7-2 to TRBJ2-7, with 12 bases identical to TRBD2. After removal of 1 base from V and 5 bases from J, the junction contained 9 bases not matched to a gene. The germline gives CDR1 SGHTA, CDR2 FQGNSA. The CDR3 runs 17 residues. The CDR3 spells CASSLVGTSGPGHEQYF. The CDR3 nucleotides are TGTGCCAGCAGCTTAGTCGGGACTAGCGGGCCGGGCCACGAGCAGTACTTC.

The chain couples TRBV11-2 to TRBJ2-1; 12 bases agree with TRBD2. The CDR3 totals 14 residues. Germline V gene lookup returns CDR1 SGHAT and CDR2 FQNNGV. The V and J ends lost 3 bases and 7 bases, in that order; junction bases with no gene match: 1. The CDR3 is CASSFGTSGNEQFF. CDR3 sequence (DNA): TGTGCCAGCAGCTTCGGGACTAGCGGGAATGAGCAGTTCTTC.

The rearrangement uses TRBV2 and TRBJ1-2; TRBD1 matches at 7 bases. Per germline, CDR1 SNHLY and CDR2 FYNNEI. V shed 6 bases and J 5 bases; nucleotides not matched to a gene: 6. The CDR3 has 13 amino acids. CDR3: CASSRQGSYGYTF. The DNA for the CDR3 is TGTGCCAGCAGCAGACAGGGAAGTTATGGCTACACCTTC.

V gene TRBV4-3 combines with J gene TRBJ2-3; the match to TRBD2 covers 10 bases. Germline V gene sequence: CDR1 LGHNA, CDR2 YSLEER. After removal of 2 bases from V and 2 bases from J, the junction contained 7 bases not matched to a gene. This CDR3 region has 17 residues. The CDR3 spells CASSQSGTSGVTDTQYF. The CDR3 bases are TGCGCCAGCAGCCAATCCGGCACTAGCGGGGTCACAGATACGCAGTATTTT.